Included here is one T cell receptor (beta chain) sequence, with context. From the RT-PCR reads, TCRdb called clonotypes with MiXCR, one entry per CDR3 protein. The sample holds 500,000 to 550,000 distinct CDR3 sequences, under 30% seen once. This entry comes from a study of response to subunit inactivated influenza vaccine. This CDR3 spans 12 amino acids. Germline loops: CDR1 LGHDT, CDR2 YNNKEL (reference sequence). V lost 2 bases to trimming and J lost 8 bases, with 7 bases between them. These data were likewise used in another study, on T cells expressing NK-cell markers. That work contributes: As the method of synthesis, 5'RACE template switching with UMIs yielded TCR beta cDNA. Beta-chain profiling covered CD3+CD56+NKG2C+, CD3+CD56+NKG2C- and CD3+CD56-NKG2C+ sorted subsets. Seven HCMV-seropositive donors and one seronegative donor made up the eight sequenced donors.

The V and J genes are TRBV3-1 and TRBJ2-1; D uncertain. Specimen: CD4+ T cells sorted from PBMCs, collected 12 days after vaccination. The TCR sequence derives from a man aged 50-59 years who received an inactivated influenza vaccine. The CDR3 DNA reads TGTGCCAGCAGCCAATTCGTATATGAGCAGTTCTTC. Residues: CASSQFVYEQFF.